This T cell receptor beta chain was sequenced during a study of PD-1 blockade in classical Hodgkin lymphoma. Study-level results: When set against healthy donors, newly diagnosed patients were reported to show lower baseline TCR diversity.

Comment on this clone: What it recognizes is unknown.

Data came from immunoSEQ multiplex PCR; TCRdb stores just in-frame clones and leaves some out. Here the sample spans 30,000 or so clones, around 80% being singletons. The time point here: cycle 4 day 1 (C4D1), after five to seven weeks of nivolumab. Each of the patients experienced relapse following autologous stem cell transplantation, and their brentuximab vedotin exposure differed. The V end lost 3 bases, the J end lost 6 bases, and 9 bases lay between the germline ends. This CDR3 has 13 amino acids. The germline V gene encodes CDR1 MDHEN and CDR2 SYDVKM. The material was peripheral blood mononuclear cells (PBMCs), obtained before the fourth cycle of nivolumab. This chain connects TRBV28 to TRBJ2-4; TRBD1 might be the D (6 bases). The TCR comes from a human donor with classical Hodgkin lymphoma. The CDR3: CASSLARGNIQYF. CDR3 in DNA: TGTGCCAGCAGTTTGGCCAGGGGAAACATTCAGTACTTC.